Below are 32 T cell receptor beta chains sequenced from a single sample in a study of immune heterogeneity within non-small cell lung tumors (dated by TCRdb to the late 2010s). The reads were generated on a HiSeq X Ten. The TCR beta CDR3 region was amplified with a multiplex PCR system whose first round ran for approximately 9 cycles using 32 V-gene forward primers and 13 J-gene reverse primers. TCRdb's own reprocessing of the public reads used fastp at Q25 and MiXCR and kept productive beta chains. Identical CDR3 protein sequences are pooled into one entry, listed with their most common genes and DNA. The table for this sample lists 2,500 to 3,500 distinct CDR3 sequences; roughly 15% of them were counted only once. The ten largest clonotypes hold 15% to 20% of the sample. For the TCR template, genomic DNA was extracted from bulk tumor tissue, and around 600 ng of gDNA was amplified for each sample. During surgery, several biopsies were collected from each primary tumor and placed as far from one another as possible within the tumor mass. Patients in the study cohort, which was described as untreated, were newly diagnosed NSCLC cases going through curative surgery.

The sequenced sample was lung tumor tissue. The receptors stem from a middle-aged man with non-small cell lung cancer.

This clonotype was recorded a few times. The chain couples TRBV5-6 to TRBJ2-3; D gene ambiguous. The length of the CDR3 is 14 residues. V shed 1 base and J shed 2 bases, with 8 bases lying between them. Germline CDR1 SGHDT, CDR2 YYEEEE. The CDR3 spells CASSLIQSTDTQYF. CDR3 nucleotide sequence: TGTGCCAGCAGCTTGATACAGTCCACAGATACGCAGTATTTT.

This clonotype is labeled as medium-sized. V is TRBV30 and J is TRBJ2-1; TRBD2 matches at 7 bases. The CDR3 extends over 14 amino acids. Trimming removed 2 bases from V and 7 bases from J; junction bases left unmatched: 8. The V gene's germline CDR1 is GTSNPN and CDR2 SVGIG (reference sequence). The CDR3 loop is CAWSTGEGRNEQFF. CDR3 nucleotides: TGTGCCTGGAGTACGGGGGAGGGCCGAAATGAGCAGTTCTTC.

This clonotype ranks as medium-sized. The chain employs TRBV5-1 and TRBJ2-3; 11 bases map to TRBD2. V was clipped by 3 bases and J by 2 bases; unmatched bases: 5. This CDR3 has 16 amino acids. CDR1 is SGHRS and CDR2 is YFSETQ in the germline V gene. CDR3 bases: TGCGCCAGCAGCTCACGACTAGCGGGACCCACAGATACGCAGTATTTT. Its protein is CASSSRLAGPTDTQYF.

This clonotype ranks as medium-sized (0.01 to 0.1%). V usage is TRBV12-3 or TRBV12-4 and J usage is TRBJ2-7; no definite D call. The CDR3 contains 13 residues. V gave up 2 bases and J gave up 4 bases, with 9 bases separating them. The CDR3 region is CASSLLAGYEQYF. DNA of the CDR3: TGTGCCAGCAGTTTATTGGCAGGTTACGAGCAGTACTTC.

By sample fraction, this clonotype is medium-sized. The chain joins TRBV2 to TRBJ2-7, with 7 bases matching TRBD1. CDR1 is SNHLY, CDR2 FYNNEI, per germline. The CDR3 spans 14 residues. The trim removed 6 bases at V and 2 bases at J, leaving 7 bases unmatched. The CDR3 protein is CASSTGDPPYEQYF. The CDR3 nucleotides read TGTGCCAGCAGCACAGGGGACCCGCCCTACGAGCAGTACTTC. The complete variable domain, with remaining parts taken from reference TRBV2 and TRBJ2-7, reads EPEVTQTPSHQVTQMGQEVILRCVPISNHLYFYWYRQILGQKVEFLVSFYNNEISEKSEIFDDQFSVERPDGSNFTLKIRSTKLEDSAMYFCASSTGDPPYEQYFGPGTRLTVT.

By sample share, this clonotype is medium-sized. This chain connects TRBV4-1 to TRBJ2-7; 12 nucleotides match TRBD2. The CDR3 loop spans 16 amino acids. With 3 bases clipped from V and 1 base from J, the junction kept 4 bases outside the gene matches. Germline V gene data show CDR1 as MGHRA and CDR2 as YSYEKL. The CDR3 loop reads CASSQTGTSGSYEQYF. The CDR3 DNA is TGCGCCAGCAGCCAGACCGGGACTAGCGGGTCCTACGAGCAGTACTTC.

Sample share makes this clonotype large. The chain carries TRBV5-1 and TRBJ2-2; 8 bases are a match to TRBD1. The germline gives CDR1 SGHRS, CDR2 YFSETQ. The CDR3 contains 15 residues. Losses at the gene ends were 3 bases for V and 6 bases for J; bases not matched to a gene: 7. Written as DNA, the CDR3 is TGCGCCAGCAGCTATCGGACAGGGTCCGCCGGGGAGCTGTTTTTT. Protein sequence: CASSYRTGSAGELFF.

This clonotype is classed as medium-sized. V and J are TRBV7-2 and TRBJ1-3; no clear D gene. Germline V gene sequence: CDR1 SGHTA, CDR2 FQGNSA. The ends were cut back, 3 bases at V and 6 bases at J, with 9 bases in the middle. There are 13 residues in the CDR3. As DNA, the CDR3 is TGTGCCAGCAGCTTGGCCTTTGTAAACACCATATATTTT. This codes for CASSLAFVNTIYF.

By proportion, this clonotype is medium-sized. The chain joins TRBV28 to TRBJ2-7, with 10 bases identical to TRBD1. The CDR3 runs to 13 residues. V lost 4 bases and J lost 6; bases outside the gene matches: 3. Looked up from germline, CDR1 is MDHEN and CDR2 is SYDVKM. This CDR3 is CASSSRTGGEQYF. The CDR3 DNA is TGTGCCAGCAGTTCAAGGACAGGGGGCGAGCAGTACTTC.

Sample share makes this clonotype large. The J gene is TRBJ2-7, the V gene TRBV19; perhaps TRBD2 as D (5 bases). Germline V gene sequence: CDR1 LNHDA, CDR2 SQIVND (reference sequence). Trimming cost V 3 bases and J 0 bases, with 12 bases left between them. The CDR3 length is 15 residues. The CDR3 DNA is TGTGCCAGTAGTATCGAGTGGACTGCCTCCTACGAGCAGTACTTC. Translating it yields CASSIEWTASYEQYF.

By share, this clonotype counts as medium-sized. The rearrangement uses TRBV19 and TRBJ2-1; perhaps TRBD2 as D (6 bases). This CDR3 has 15 amino acids. Germline V lookup: CDR1 LNHDA, CDR2 SQIVND (reference sequence). V lost 3 bases to trimming and J lost 5 bases, with 14 bases between them. CDR3 protein: CASSIGPGLNNEQFF. CDR3 DNA sequence: TGTGCCAGTAGTATCGGGCCGGGACTTAACAATGAGCAGTTCTTC. The whole variable domain, filled in from reference TRBV19 and TRBJ2-1, reads DGGITQSPKYLFRKEGQNVTLSCEQNLNHDAMYWYRQDPGQGLRLIYYSQIVNDFQKGDIAEGYSVSREKKESFPLTVTSAQKNPTAFYLCASSIGPGLNNEQFFGPGTRLTVL.

In this sample, this clonotype is large. The genes are TRBV12-3 or TRBV12-4 and TRBJ2-3, with D unresolved. Trimming left V 8 bases short and J 6 bases short, with 12 bases between. This CDR3 region has 12 residues. Here the CDR3 reads CASGEGIDTQYF. In nucleotides, the CDR3 is TGTGCCAGCGGGGAAGGGATTGATACGCAGTATTTT.

This clonotype counts as medium-sized. The chain's CDR3 is CASSLGQGVLDTQYF. The CDR3 bases are TGTGCCAGCAGTCTGGGACAGGGGGTTTTAGATACGCAGTATTTT. The chain is built from TRBV12-3 or TRBV12-4 and TRBJ2-3; 11 bases are shared with TRBD1. The length of the CDR3 is 15 residues. The ends lost 5 bases at V and 5 bases at J; junction bases unmatched: 6.

A note on this clonotype: One base away lies a much larger clone, so this may be a sequencing read error. The chain carries TRBV15 and TRBJ2-1; 7 bases map to TRBD2. J lost 4 bases, V lost 8 bases, and 8 bases had no gene match. Germline assignment: CDR1 LNHNV and CDR2 YYDKDF (reference sequence). The CDR3 extends over 14 amino acids. The CDR3 spells CATGMGGLYNEQFF. Here the CDR3 DNA reads TGTGCCACCGGGATGGGGGGACTATACAATGAGCAGTTCTTC.

The chain has TRBV29-1 and TRBJ2-4; D is unclear. Germline values: CDR1 SQVTM, CDR2 ANQGSEA. V was shortened by 3 bases and J by 7 bases, with 10 bases between the two germline ends. CDR3 length: 12 residues. This chain's CDR3 is CSVDYGYNIQYF. The DNA for the CDR3 is TGCAGCGTTGATTACGGATATAACATTCAGTACTTC.

By sample fraction, this clonotype is medium-sized. The chain combines TRBV6-1 with TRBJ2-5; D is perhaps TRBD1 (6 bases). The CDR3 has 14 amino acids. Germline loops: CDR1 MNHNS, CDR2 SASEGT. Trimming took 8 bases from V and 4 from J, leaving 17 bases between them. The CDR3 nucleotides are TGTGCCAGCCGGGGATCGACAGGAGGAGAGACCCAGTACTTC. Its translation is CASRGSTGGETQYF.

By share, this clonotype counts as large (0.1 to 1%). V and J are TRBV28 and TRBJ1-3; the match to TRBD1 covers 9 bases. V gave up 4 bases and J gave up 8 bases; unmatched junction bases: 9. CDR3 length: 15 residues. Germline V gene data show CDR1 as MDHEN and CDR2 as SYDVKM. CDR3 in amino acids: CASSSIEGQGHTIYF. The CDR3 DNA follows: TGTGCCAGCAGTTCCATTGAGGGACAGGGACACACCATATATTTT.

V is TRBV7-9 and J is TRBJ2-2; 7 nucleotides match TRBD1. The ends lost 10 bases at V and 4 bases at J; junction bases unmatched: 15. The CDR3 is made up of 16 amino acids. Germline CDR1 and CDR2: SEHNR and FQNEAQ (reference sequence). The CDR3 DNA is TGTGCCATCGACCCAAGACAGGGACCACGCACCGGGGAGCTGTTTTTT. Translation: CAIDPRQGPRTGELFF.

This clonotype is medium-sized by share. The rearrangement joins TRBV12-3 or TRBV12-4 to TRBJ1-2; TRBD1 might be the D (5 bases). Trimming left V 1 base short and J 6 bases short, with 9 bases between. The CDR3 sequence is 13 residues long. CDR3 nucleotide sequence: TGTGCCAGCAGTTTAGGAGGGGAGAATGGCTACACCTTC. Residues: CASSLGGENGYTF.

By share, this clonotype counts as medium-sized. This chain uses TRBV19 with TRBJ1-5; 9 bases agree with TRBD1. Per germline, CDR1 LNHDA and CDR2 SQIVND (reference sequence). Trimming cost V 5 bases and J 4 bases; bases outside gene matches: 6. The CDR3 spans 15 residues. CDR3 protein: CASSSTGGPNQPQHF. For the CDR3, the DNA is TGTGCCAGTAGTTCAACAGGGGGCCCGAATCAGCCCCAGCATTTT. The whole variable domain, filled in from reference TRBV19 and TRBJ1-5, reads DGGITQSPKYLFRKEGQNVTLSCEQNLNHDAMYWYRQDPGQGLRLIYYSQIVNDFQKGDIAEGYSVSREKKESFPLTVTSAQKNPTAFYLCASSSTGGPNQPQHFGDGTRLSIL.

This clonotype is labeled medium-sized. As DNA, the CDR3 is TGCGCCAGCAGCCTAGCCGGGACACAACAAGAGACCCAGTACTTC. It codes for CASSLAGTQQETQYF. This chain uses TRBV4-1 with TRBJ2-5, with a weak D call TRBD1 (6 bases). Trimming took off 4 bases at V and 2 bases at J, with 14 bases between the two ends. CDR3 length: 15 residues. The germline CDR1 and CDR2 sequences are MGHRA and YSYEKL.

CDR3 sequence reads: CSVYKLHNTDTQYF. CDR3 DNA: TGCAGCGTCTACAAGCTCCACAACACAGATACGCAGTATTTT. The J gene is TRBJ2-3, the V gene TRBV29-1; no clear D gene. V shed 6 bases and J shed 2 bases, with 15 bases lying between them. The CDR3 is 14 residues long. CDR1 and CDR2 from the germline V gene are SQVTM and ANQGSEA.

This clonotype was seen more than once but under ten times. The chain combines TRBV20-1 with TRBJ2-1, with D maybe TRBD1 (6 bases). Germline V gene lookup returns CDR1 DFQATT and CDR2 SNEGSKA (reference sequence). Trimming took 3 bases from V and 8 from J, leaving 14 bases between them. This CDR3 spans 13 amino acids. CDR3 in amino acids: CSASRGGSDEQFF. The CDR3 DNA is TGCAGTGCTAGCAGGGGTGGTTCGGATGAGCAGTTCTTC.

Points on this clonotype: No conserved phenylalanine or tryptophan ends this CDR3, so it is likely a read error. It is unclear where the CDR3 begins or ends on the DNA, so no DNA is shown, and the CDR3 is as TCRdb lists it. J is TRBJ2-3 and V is TRBV27; the table calls TRBD2, which could not be checked here. From its first to its last residue, the CDR3 has 17 amino acids. In germline, CDR1 is MNHEY, CDR2 SMNVEV (reference sequence). CDR3 protein: CASSSGLAGPLEQYFGP.

This sequence joins TRBV5-6 and TRBJ2-6; D might be TRBD2 (6 bases). The germline CDR1 and CDR2 sequences are SGHDT and YYEEEE. CDR3 length: 18 residues. Trimming removed 0 bases at V and 1 base at J, with 14 bases between. The CDR3 DNA sequence: TGTGCCAGCAGCTTGGAAGGAGGGTGGGTATCTGGGGCCAACGTCCTGACTTTC. Translating it yields CASSLEGGWVSGANVLTF.

The V gene is TRBV6-1, the J gene TRBJ2-1; D unclear. CDR3 length equals 15 residues. The germline V gene encodes CDR1 MNHNS and CDR2 SASEGT. The V end was cut by 7 bases, the J end by 6 bases, with 19 bases between. The CDR3 spells CASKREKGSTNEQFF. In DNA, the CDR3 is TGTGCCAGCAAAAGGGAAAAAGGATCTACCAATGAGCAGTTCTTC.

Only a few counts were recorded for this clonotype. The chain has TRBV18 and TRBJ1-4; unclear D gene. This CDR3 region has 12 residues. The V gene's germline CDR1 is KGHSH and CDR2 LQKENI. The ends were cut back, 5 bases at V and 8 bases at J, with 9 bases in the middle. This CDR3 reads CASSSSGEKLFF. DNA of the CDR3: TGTGCCAGCTCAAGTAGTGGGGAAAAACTGTTTTTT.

This clonotype is judged medium-sized. The chain joins TRBV7-9 to TRBJ2-1; 8 bases align to TRBD2. Germline V gene data show CDR1 as SEHNR and CDR2 as FQNEAQ (reference sequence). J was trimmed by 0 bases and V by 1 base; bases with no gene match: 14. There are 20 residues in the CDR3. For the CDR3, the DNA is TGTGCCAGCAGCTTAGATCCGGGTGCGGCTAGCGGGCTCTCCTACAATGAGCAGTTCTTC. Its protein product is CASSLDPGAASGLSYNEQFF. The full variable domain, in which reference TRBV7-9 and TRBJ2-1 provide the parts outside the CDR3, is DTGVSQNPRHKITKRGQNVTFRCDPISEHNRLYWYRQTLGQGPEFLTYFQNEAQLEKSRLLSDRFSAERPKGSFSTLEIQRTEQGDSAMYLCASSLDPGAASGLSYNEQFFGPGTRLTVL.

This clonotype is medium-sized by share. CDR3: CASSVATSGRNTGELFF. CDR3 nucleotides: TGTGCCAGCAGCGTAGCGACTAGCGGGAGGAACACCGGGGAGCTGTTTTTT. The chain is built from TRBV9 and TRBJ2-2; 12 nucleotides align to TRBD2. Losses at the gene ends were 0 bases for V and 1 base for J; bases not matched to a gene: 1. The CDR3 covers 17 residues. CDR1 is SGDLS and CDR2 is YYNGEE in the germline V gene.

This clonotype was detected many times. CDR3 protein: CASSKGGNYNEQFF. The CDR3 DNA reads as TGTGCCAGTAGTAAAGGCGGGAACTACAATGAGCAGTTCTTC. The chain links TRBV19 to TRBJ2-1; perhaps TRBD2 as D (6 bases). The CDR3 loop spans 14 amino acids. Germline assignment: CDR1 LNHDA and CDR2 SQIVND (reference sequence). With 4 bases removed from V and 3 bases from J, the gap between germline ends came to 10 bases.

This clonotype was seen many times. The gene calls are TRBV12-3 or TRBV12-4 and TRBJ2-3, with 12 nucleotides matching TRBD2. J lost 3 bases, V lost 6 bases, and 7 bases had no gene match. This CDR3 contains 16 residues. CDR3 residues: CASRSGTSGPTDTQYF. The CDR3 DNA sequence: TGTGCCAGCAGATCCGGGACTAGCGGGCCTACAGATACGCAGTATTTT.

By proportion, this clonotype is medium-sized. The genes are TRBV28 and TRBJ2-7; the D is unclear. Per germline, CDR1 MDHEN and CDR2 SYDVKM. V was trimmed by 6 bases and J by 0 bases, leaving 12 bases between them. This CDR3 comprises 14 residues. The CDR3 region has the DNA TGTGCCAGCAGGACGCGAGGCAGCTCCTACGAGCAGTACTTC. This codes for CASRTRGSSYEQYF. Looking up the rest from reference TRBV28 and TRBJ2-7 gives the full variable domain: DVKVTQSSRYLVKRTGEKVFLECVQDMDHENMFWYRQDPGLGLRLIYFSYDVKMKEKGDIPEGYSVSREKKERFSLILESASTNQTSMYLCASRTRGSSYEQYFGPGTRLTVT.